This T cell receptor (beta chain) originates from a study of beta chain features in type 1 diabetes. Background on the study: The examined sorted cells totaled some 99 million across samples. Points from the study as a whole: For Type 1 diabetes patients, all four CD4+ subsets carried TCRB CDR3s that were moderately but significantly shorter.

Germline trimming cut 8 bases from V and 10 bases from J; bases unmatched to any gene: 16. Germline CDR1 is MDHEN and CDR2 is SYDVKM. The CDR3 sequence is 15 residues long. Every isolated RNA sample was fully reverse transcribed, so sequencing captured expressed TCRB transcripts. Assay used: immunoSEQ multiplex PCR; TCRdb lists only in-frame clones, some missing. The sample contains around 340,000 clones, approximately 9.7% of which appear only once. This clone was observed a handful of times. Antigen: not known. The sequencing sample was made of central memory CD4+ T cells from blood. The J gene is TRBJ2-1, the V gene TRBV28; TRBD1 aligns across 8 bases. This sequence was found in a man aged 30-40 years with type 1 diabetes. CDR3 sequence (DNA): TGTGCCAGCCTCACTCCTGCAGGGGGCCGCTGGGAGCAGTTCTTC. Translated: CASLTPAGGRWEQFF.